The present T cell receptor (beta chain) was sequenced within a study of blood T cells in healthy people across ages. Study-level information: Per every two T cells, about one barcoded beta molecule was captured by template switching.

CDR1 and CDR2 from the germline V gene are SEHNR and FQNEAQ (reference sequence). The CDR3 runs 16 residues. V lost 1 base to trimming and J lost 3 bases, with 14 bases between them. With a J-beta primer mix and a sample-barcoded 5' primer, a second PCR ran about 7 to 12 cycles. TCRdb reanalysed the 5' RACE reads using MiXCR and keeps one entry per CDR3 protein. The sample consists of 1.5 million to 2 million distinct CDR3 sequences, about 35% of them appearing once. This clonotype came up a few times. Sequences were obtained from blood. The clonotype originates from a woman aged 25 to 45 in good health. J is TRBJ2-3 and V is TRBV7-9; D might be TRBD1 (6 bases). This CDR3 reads CASSLGGTGRTDTQYF. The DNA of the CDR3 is TGTGCCAGCAGCTTAGGTGGCACAGGGCGGACAGATACGCAGTATTTT.